This T cell receptor beta chain appears in the sequencing data of a study of T-cell reconstitution after alpha-beta-depleted transplantation in children. Using unique molecular identifiers, the investigators prepared the TCRbeta library. TCRdb used MiXCR to reprocess the PCR reads, holding one entry per CDR3 protein. The repertoire includes 350,000 to 400,000 distinct CDR3 sequences, roughly 13% of them detected once, and roughly 4.3% sits in the top ten. The CDR3 runs 14 residues. V was clipped by 0 bases and J by 4 bases, with 9 bases between them. The germline gives CDR1 DFQATT, CDR2 SNEGSKA (reference sequence). Many counts were recorded for this clonotype.

The sequencing used PBMCs, collected from the stem cell graft. This clonotype was obtained from a human donor who donated a stem cell graft to a child with Fanconi anemia. The chain carries TRBV20-1 and TRBJ1-4; no reliable D call. In nucleotides, the CDR3 is TGCAGTGCTAGAGATCCACTTGTTAATGAAAAACTGTTTTTT. As protein: CSARDPLVNEKLFF.